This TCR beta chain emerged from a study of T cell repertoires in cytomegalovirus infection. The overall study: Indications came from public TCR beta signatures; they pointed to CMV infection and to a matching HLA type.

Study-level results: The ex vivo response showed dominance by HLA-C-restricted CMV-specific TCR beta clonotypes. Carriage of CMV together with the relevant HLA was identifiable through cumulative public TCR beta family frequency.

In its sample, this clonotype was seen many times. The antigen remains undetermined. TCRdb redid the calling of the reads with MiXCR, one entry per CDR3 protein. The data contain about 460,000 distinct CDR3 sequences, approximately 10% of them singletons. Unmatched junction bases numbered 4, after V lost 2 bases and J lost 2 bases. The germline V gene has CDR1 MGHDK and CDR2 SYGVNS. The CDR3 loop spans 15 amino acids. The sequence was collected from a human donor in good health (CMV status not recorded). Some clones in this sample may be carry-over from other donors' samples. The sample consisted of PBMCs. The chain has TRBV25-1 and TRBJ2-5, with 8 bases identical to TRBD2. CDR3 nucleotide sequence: TGTGCCAGCAGTGAAGCGGGAGGTTTACAAGAGACCCAGTACTTC. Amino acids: CASSEAGGLQETQYF.